The clone carrying this T cell receptor (beta chain) was seen many times. No antigen is known for it. The authors amplified TCR beta CDR3 regions, and they did so from RNA transcripts for repertoire sequencing. Second-round multiplex PCR came after a first-round RT-PCR that employed HTBI primers. TCRdb ran MiXCR on the multiplex PCR reads and lists one entry per CDR3 protein. The sample lists approximately 380,000 distinct CDR3 sequences, 20% to 25% occurring once. The data are from a study of Graves' ophthalmopathy and Graves' hyperthyroidism. Study-wide results and caveats: Clonotypes were expanded in thyroid at above 0.001 frequency, and most also appeared in blood. A 13-signature model separated ophthalmopathy from stable hyperthyroidism, reaching about 90% sensitivity and 81.08% specificity cross-validated.

Trimming pared 1 base from V and 0 bases from J, leaving 6 bases between. The CDR3 is 14 amino acids. Germline CDR1 is LGHNA and CDR2 is YNFKEQ. The chain carries TRBV4-2 and TRBJ1-2, with D possibly matching TRBD1 (6 bases). The sequence was collected from a woman aged 18-29 years with stable Graves' hyperthyroidism. The sequenced material came from peripheral blood. The CDR3 coding sequence is TGTGCCAGCAGCCAAGGGACAGCTAACTATGGCTACACCTTC. This sequence encodes CASSQGTANYGYTF.